Following are 14 T cell receptor beta chains from one sample sequenced in a study of early T cells in non-severe SARS-CoV-2 infection. A single record per CDR3 protein comes from TCRdb applying MiXCR to the 5' RACE reads. The data hold some 63,000 distinct CDR3 sequences, with around 13% observed a single time. The sequenced sample consisted of whole blood. Receptors originate from an adult who was a healthcare worker with PCR-confirmed SARS-CoV-2 infection or an uninfected control (not recorded which).

This clonotype occurred many times. CDR3 sequence reads: CASSLGASGNTEAFF. CDR3 nucleotide sequence: TGTGCCAGCAGCTTAGGGGCTAGCGGGAACACTGAAGCTTTCTTT. The chain carries TRBV7-9 and TRBJ1-1; unclear D gene. Per germline, CDR1 SEHNR and CDR2 FQNEAQ (reference sequence). The V and J ends lost 1 base and 1 base respectively, with 10 bases between them. The CDR3 contains 15 residues.

At least ten counts were recorded for this clonotype. This chain links TRBV30 with TRBJ1-5; D gene unclear. The CDR3 loop spans 13 amino acids. Trimming took 2 bases from V and 7 from J, leaving 12 bases between them. The V gene's germline CDR1 is GTSNPN and CDR2 SVGIG (reference sequence). The CDR3: CAWSQGIGQPQHF. For the CDR3, the DNA is TGTGCCTGGAGTCAAGGGATCGGACAGCCCCAGCATTTT.

Turning to this clonotype: Just one base apart from a much larger clone, this may be a read error. This sequence joins TRBV7-8 and TRBJ2-1; D is possibly TRBD2 (7 bases). This CDR3 is 17 amino acids long. CDR1 and CDR2 from the germline V gene are SGHVS and FQNEAQ. In nucleotides, the CDR3 is TGTGCCAGCAGCTTAGAATGGGGCGGGGGCCTTTACAATGAGCAGTTGTTC. This gives the protein CASSLEWGGGLYNEQLF.

This clonotype has ten or more counts. The rearrangement joins TRBV4-3 to TRBJ2-3; TRBD2 agrees at 13 bases. From germline, CDR1 is LGHNA and CDR2 YSLEER. V was clipped by 3 bases and J by 3 bases; unmatched bases: 6. This CDR3 has 17 amino acids. The CDR3 region has the DNA TGCGCCAGCAGCCAGCTACTAGCGGGGGGGCCTACAGATACGCAGTATTTT. This translates into CASSQLLAGGPTDTQYF.

This clonotype came up many times. The genes are TRBV9 and TRBJ1-5, with 7 bases matching TRBD1. This CDR3 is built from 14 residues. CDR1 is SGDLS, CDR2 YYNGEE, per germline. V trimming: 1 base; J trimming: 7 bases; junction bases outside the gene matches: 5. As DNA, the CDR3 is TGTGCCAGCAGCGTAACAGGGGATGGGCAGCCCCAGCATTTT. Translating it yields CASSVTGDGQPQHF. Combining the CDR3 with reference TRBV9 and TRBJ1-5 gives the whole variable domain DSGVTQTPKHLITATGQRVTLRCSPRSGDLSVYWYQQSLDQGLQFLIQYYNGEERAKGNILERFSAQQFPDLHSELNLSSLELGDSALYFCASSVTGDGQPQHFGDGTRLSIL.

At least ten counts were recorded for this clonotype. V and J are TRBV7-8 and TRBJ1-4, with D perhaps matching TRBD1 (5 bases). Trimming pared 7 bases from V and 5 bases from J, leaving 26 bases between. Germline V gene lookup returns CDR1 SGHVS and CDR2 FQNEAQ. This CDR3 has 18 residues. The CDR3 reads CASKEGLRGTWGNEKLFF. CDR3 DNA: TGTGCCAGCAAGGAGGGACTCAGAGGGACGTGGGGAAATGAAAAACTGTTTTTT. Based on the CDR3 plus reference TRBV7-8 and TRBJ1-4, the full variable domain is GAGVSQSPRYKVAKRGQDVALRCDPISGHVSLFWYQQALGQGPEFLTYFQNEAQLDKSGLPSDRFFAERPEGSVSTLKIQRTQQEDSAVYLCASKEGLRGTWGNEKLFFGSGTQLSVL.

This clonotype was observed at least ten times. The J gene is TRBJ2-3, the V gene TRBV30; D is unclear. Trimming removed 1 base at V and 0 bases at J, with 11 bases between. Germline assignment: CDR1 GTSNPN and CDR2 SVGIG (reference sequence). The CDR3 runs 15 residues. As DNA, the CDR3 is TGTGCCTGGAGTGCGACACTTACTAGCACAGATACGCAGTATTTT. Its translation: CAWSATLTSTDTQYF. The full variable domain, with the rest looked up from reference TRBV30 and TRBJ2-3, is SQTIHQWPATLVQPVGSPLSLECTVEGTSNPNLYWYRQAAGRGLQLLFYSVGIGQISSEVPQNLSASRPQDRQFILSSKKLLLSDSGFYLCAWSATLTSTDTQYFGPGTRLTVL.

This clonotype was recorded at least ten times. The chain is built from TRBV6-2 or TRBV6-3 and TRBJ1-5; TRBD1 is a possible D gene (6 bases). The V gene's germline CDR1 is MNHEY and CDR2 SVGEGT. This CDR3 spans 16 amino acids. V shed 2 bases and J shed 2 bases, with 13 bases lying between them. CDR3 nucleotides: TGTGCCAGCAGTTACCGGGGGCTATCAGGCAATCAGCCCCAGCATTTT. It specifies CASSYRGLSGNQPQHF.

This clonotype was found many times. The rearrangement links TRBV30 to TRBJ1-4; TRBD1 is a possible D gene (5 bases). The germline CDR1 and CDR2 sequences are GTSNPN and SVGIG (reference sequence). The CDR3 is 13 residues long. The germline V and J ends were trimmed by 2 bases and 6 bases, with 10 bases remaining between them. The chain's CDR3 is CAWSYGRDEKLFF. The DNA for the CDR3 is TGTGCCTGGAGTTATGGCAGGGATGAAAAACTGTTTTTT.

This clonotype was recorded many times. V and J are TRBV7-6 and TRBJ2-2; 11 nucleotides align to TRBD1. The V gene's germline CDR1 is SGHVS and CDR2 FNYEAQ. Losses at the gene ends were 5 bases for V and 4 bases for J; bases not matched to a gene: 6. This CDR3 has 16 amino acids. The CDR3 region has the DNA TGTGCCAGCAGCCGGACAGGGGGCCCCAGCACCGGGGAGCTGTTTTTT. Residues: CASSRTGGPSTGELFF. The variable domain in full, completed from reference TRBV7-6 and TRBJ2-2, reads GAGVSQSPRYKVTKRGQDVALRCDPISGHVSLYWYRQALGQGPEFLTYFNYEAQQDKSGLPNDRFSAERPEGSISTLTIQRTEQRDSAMYRCASSRTGGPSTGELFFGEGSRLTVL.

This clonotype was found many times. The genes are TRBV29-1 and TRBJ1-2; no clear D gene. CDR1 and CDR2 (germline): SQVTM, ANQGSEA. This CDR3 comprises 8 residues. The V and J ends lost 5 bases and 14 bases respectively, with 9 bases between them. CDR3 in DNA: TGCAGCGTTTACCCCGGTACCTTC. Its translation: CSVYPGTF. The full variable domain, with the rest looked up from reference TRBV29-1 and TRBJ1-2, is SAVISQKPSRDICQRGTSLTIQCQVDSQVTMMFWYRQQPGQSLTLIATANQGSEATYESGFVIDKFPISRPNLTFSTLTVSNMSPEDSSIYLCSVYPGTFGSGTRLTVV.

The chain employs TRBV4-1 and TRBJ1-5, with TRBD1 identical over 7 bases. Germline CDR1 MGHRA, CDR2 YSYEKL. Trimming removed 1 base from V and 7 bases from J; junction bases left unmatched: 7. The CDR3 consists of 15 residues. The CDR3 nucleotides are TGCGCCAGCAGCCAAGCGACAGGGTTTATCCAGCCCCAGCATTTT. It specifies CASSQATGFIQPQHF.

Note on this clonotype: A read error is possible here, since a much larger clone lies one base away. The V and J genes are TRBV11-2 and TRBJ2-3; 13 nucleotides match TRBD2. The CDR3 sequence is 15 residues long. Germline loops: CDR1 SGHAT, CDR2 FQNNGV. The chain's CDR3 is CAISPRLAGGDTQYF. CDR3 nucleotides: TGTGCCATCAGCCCTCGACTAGCGGGGGGAGATACGCAGTATTTT.

This clonotype has ten or more counts. The chain is built from TRBV3-1 and TRBJ2-7, with 12 bases that match TRBD2. The CDR3 sequence is 15 residues long. Germline assignment: CDR1 LGHDT and CDR2 YNNKEL (reference sequence). The V gene end was trimmed by 4 bases and the J gene end by 2 bases; junction bases not matched to a gene: 3. CDR3 region: CASSPRTSGAYEQYF. Written as DNA, the CDR3 is TGTGCCAGCAGCCCCAGGACTAGCGGGGCCTACGAGCAGTACTTC.